The rows below give T cell receptor beta chains drawn from one sample of a study of T cell responses to AZD1222 COVID-19 vaccine. Assay: immunoSEQ multiplex PCR; the TCRdb copy retains only in-frame clones and omits some. The repertoire includes about 120,000 clones, approximately 92% of them detected once, and about 7.5% sits in the top ten. The sequences come from peripheral blood, collected 28 days after the second AZD1222 dose. The receptors were gathered from an adult who received the AZD1222 COVID-19 vaccine. The CDR3 runs from the conserved cysteine through the conserved F or W. The order of the fields is V gene, D gene, clone size, CDR3 length, J gene, CDR3 DNA, CDR3 protein. A D gene is named only where the DNA matches it firmly. Only part of the rows carry a size: once, few, many, or a class if the clone is expanded.

TRBV18	NA	NA	15	TRBJ2-7	TGTGCCAGCTCATCCGGGGAGGCCGTTCCTGGCGAGCAGTACTTC	CASSSGEAVPGEQYF
TRBV7-7	NA	NA	15	TRBJ2-1	TGTGCTAGCAGCTTAGGTATAGCAGGGAACAATGAGCAGTTCTTC	CASSLGIAGNNEQFF
TRBV5-6	NA	NA	15	TRBJ1-4	TGTGCCAGCAGCGAGCGGACAGCAACTAATGAAAAACTGTTTTTT	CASSERTATNEKLFF
TRBV11-2	NA	NA	12	TRBJ1-2	TGTGCCAGCAGCGGGACGCCGGGTCGCTACACCTTC	CASSGTPGRYTF
TRBV6-5	TRBD1	few	15	TRBJ1-1	TGTGCCAGCAGGGGACAGGGGGCTGGAGACACTGAAGCTTTCTTT	CASRGQGAGDTEAFF
TRBV24-1	NA	NA	15	TRBJ2-5	TGTGCCACCAGTGACCCCGGGGTTCCCATGGGGACCCAGTACTTC	CATSDPGVPMGTQYF
TRBV10-3	NA	NA	15	TRBJ1-4	TGTGCCATCAGTGAGGCAGGGCGGACTAATGAAAAACTGTTTTTT	CAISEAGRTNEKLFF
TRBV15	TRBD1	once	18	TRBJ1-5	TGTGCCACCAGCAGCACCGGGACAGGGAAATATAGCAATCAGCCCCAGCATTTT	CATSSTGTGKYSNQPQHF
TRBV5-4	TRBD1	few	16	TRBJ1-1	TGTGCCAGCAGCTTGGGGACGGGACAGGGGTATCCTGAAGCTTTCTTT	CASSLGTGQGYPEAFF
TRBV28	TRBD1	once	17	TRBJ1-2	TGTGCCAGCAGTTCCCCTGGACAGGGGGCTTTGTTCGGAGGCTACACCTTC	CASSSPGQGALFGGYTF
TRBV5-4	NA	NA	16	TRBJ2-7	TGTGCCAGCAGCTTATCTCCTAACGGAGGGGCCTACGAGCAGTACTTC	CASSLSPNGGAYEQYF
TRBV18	NA	once	11	TRBJ1-1	TGTGCCAGCTCACCTGGTACTGAAGCTTTCTTT	CASSPGTEAFF
TRBV19	TRBD1	NA	14	TRBJ2-7	TGTGCCAGTAATGACAGGGCCTCCTCCTACGAGCAGTACTTC	CASNDRASSYEQYF
TRBV3-1/TRBV3-2	NA	NA	8	TRBJ1-5	TGTGCCAGCAGCCCCGGAGATTTT	CASSPGDF
TRBV27	TRBD1	once	15	TRBJ1-5	TGTGCCAGCAAACCGGGACAGGTGAGCAATCAGCCCCAGCATTTT	CASKPGQVSNQPQHF
TRBV6-1	TRBD1	NA	16	TRBJ2-5	TGTGCCAGCAGTGAAAGGGGACAGGGGGCCCAAGAGACCCAGTACTTC	CASSERGQGAQETQYF
TRBV3-1/TRBV3-2	NA	once	14	TRBJ1-6	TGTGCCAGCAACCAAGAGACAGACTATTCACCCCTCCACTTT	CASNQETDYSPLHF
TRBV12-3/TRBV12-4	TRBD1	NA	12	TRBJ2-7	TGTGCCAGCAGGAGGACAGGGTACGAGCAGTACTTC	CASRRTGYEQYF
TRBV27	TRBD1	NA	13	TRBJ2-7	TGTGCCACCTCGGGACAGCCAACCTACGAGCAGTACTTC	CATSGQPTYEQYF
TRBV2	NA	NA	15	TRBJ1-1	TGTGCCAGCAGTGGTCAGGTTGGGGGGTACACTGAAGCTTTCTTT	CASSGQVGGYTEAFF
TRBV10-3	NA	once	15	TRBJ1-1	TGTGCCATCAGTGAAAGGGCTGGCCAGGGGACTGAAGCTTTCTTT	CAISERAGQGTEAFF
TRBV29-1	NA	few	13	TRBJ1-2	TGCAGCGTTGAATCCCAGGGTCTATATGGCTACACCTTC	CSVESQGLYGYTF
TRBV7-9	TRBD1	NA	15	TRBJ1-2	TGTGCCAGCAGCTTAGGCGTAGGGGGCAGCTATGGCTACACCTTC	CASSLGVGGSYGYTF
TRBV28	NA	NA	14	TRBJ1-4	TGTGCCAGCAGCCTGGGGGACCGGCGTGAAAAACTGTTTTTT	CASSLGDRREKLFF
TRBV20-1	NA	NA	11	TRBJ2-5	TGCAGTGCTAGAGCACGAGAGACCCAGTACTTC	CSARARETQYF
TRBV11-1	NA	NA	14	TRBJ2-5	TGTGCCAGCAGCTATCGGACGGAGCAAGAGACCCAGTACTTC	CASSYRTEQETQYF
TRBV4-1	NA	NA	13	TRBJ1-5	TGCGCCAGCAGCCACCCCATTTACGGGCCCCAGCATTTT	CASSHPIYGPQHF
TRBV10-1	NA	NA	14	TRBJ2-5	TGCGCCAGCAGTGATGGGCCGATACAAGAGACCCAGTACTTC	CASSDGPIQETQYF
TRBV12-3/TRBV12-4	NA	NA	13	TRBJ2-6	TGTGCCAGCAGCCCGTCGGGGGCCAACGTCCTGACTTTC	CASSPSGANVLTF
TRBV7-2	TRBD1	NA	14	TRBJ1-2	TGTGCCAGCAGCTTAGCTGGGACAGGGAATGGCTACACCTTC	CASSLAGTGNGYTF
TRBV6-5	NA	NA	13	TRBJ1-2	TGTGCCAGCAGGCAGGGGATTGACTATGGCTACACCTTC	CASRQGIDYGYTF
TRBV11-3	NA	NA	13	TRBJ2-3	TGTGCCAGCAGTTATGCGAGCACAGATACGCAGTATTTT	CASSYASTDTQYF
TRBV5-4	NA	NA	17	TRBJ2-7	TGTGCCAGCAGCTTGAGGATGGCGGGGACTCTCCCTCTCGAGCAGTACTTC	CASSLRMAGTLPLEQYF
TRBV7-6	NA	once	13	TRBJ2-3	TGTGCCAGCAGCTTAGGACCCTTAGATACGCAGTATTTT	CASSLGPLDTQYF
TRBV7-9	TRBD2	NA	13	TRBJ2-7	TGTGCCAGCAGCCCAGACCCTGATGGGAGGGTGTGGTTC	CASSPDPDGRVWF